Described below is a single T cell receptor (beta chain) sequence and its context. The antigen is unknown. The source of the sample is a study of post-analysis software for immune sequencing data. As for the study in general: The cohort encompassed relapsing-remitting, secondary progressive and progressive-relapsing multiple sclerosis disease courses.

Carried by the TCR beta cDNA libraries were unique molecular identifiers. T cells numbering about 0.95 to 10 million gave rise to a few hundred thousand cDNA molecules. TCRdb re-derived calls from the PCR reads in MiXCR, one entry per CDR3 protein. The sample holds 550,000 to 700,000 distinct CDR3 sequences, roughly two fifths seen once. Study-level findings and limits: Controls had significantly higher normalized Chao1 diversity than multiple sclerosis patients. Five TRBV segments were significantly more frequent in patients than in controls. TRBV5-6, TRBV5-1 and TRBV20-1 were among these segments. Pronounced co-clustering by F measure was evident among identically batched samples.

The CDR3 spans 11 residues. The ends were cut back, 0 bases at V and 6 bases at J, with 5 bases in the middle. The V gene's germline CDR1 is DFQATT and CDR2 SNEGSKA (reference sequence). The chain joins TRBV20-1 to TRBJ1-2; no definite D call. Sequenced input: blood. This clonotype was sampled from a girl between 5 and 17 years old with multiple sclerosis. The CDR3 here is CSARDINGYTF. CDR3 in DNA: TGCAGTGCTAGAGATATCAATGGCTACACCTTC.